Listed below are T cell receptor beta chains from one sample, sequenced in a study of OX40 agonist ivuxolimab in advanced cancers. The method was immunoSEQ multiplex PCR; TCRdb's version includes in-frame clones alone and lacks a portion of them. The sample records approximately 86,000 clones, under 95% being singletons. The sample consisted of CD4+ or CD8+ T cells sorted from blood, taken in a trial of the OX40 agonist ivuxolimab. The receptors originated from an adult with an advanced solid tumor such as melanoma, head and neck, liver or kidney cancer. Both conserved end residues are trimmed from each CDR3. The order of the fields is V gene, J gene, clone size, CDR3 protein. The size entry is marked missing in some rows and otherwise reads once, few, many or a size class.

>TRBV7-6|TRBJ2-2|NA
ASSPRTGENTGELF
>TRBV7-2|TRBJ2-2|NA
ASSFVSGELF
>TRBV5-1|TRBJ1-1|NA
ASSSGGIMNTEAF
>TRBV4-3|TRBJ1-2|NA
ASSQDLGYGYT
>TRBV4-1|TRBJ2-5|once
ASSRGETQY
>TRBV28|TRBJ2-1|NA
ASSYSGAYNEQF
>TRBV29-1|TRBJ2-1|once
SVEVGGSYNEQF
>TRBV7-2|TRBJ2-5|NA
ASSRDRATETQY
>TRBV2|TRBJ2-5|NA
ASSGGPWETQY
>TRBV18|TRBJ2-2|NA
ASSPPRLAGPTGELF
>TRBV19|TRBJ1-1|NA
ASSKSWGAQTEAF
>TRBV5-1|TRBJ2-1|NA
ASSLAGGRYNEQF
>TRBV27|TRBJ1-5|once
ASQKIKGQGKGPQH
>TRBV5-1|TRBJ2-5|NA
ASSIGRTGGFETQY
>TRBV4-1|TRBJ2-2|NA
ASSHLGRGNTGELF
>TRBV10-3|TRBJ1-4|NA
ATSPRGLANEKLF
>TRBV6-5|TRBJ2-1|once
ASSPDRVNNEQF
>TRBV18|TRBJ2-2|NA
ASSPDTGELF
>TRBV5-3|TRBJ2-3|NA
ARSPPSGSTDTQY
>TRBV10-2|TRBJ2-3|NA
AISEGRTADTQY
>TRBV20-1|TRBJ2-1|NA
SAPGTSSEF
>TRBV5-1|TRBJ1-3|few
ASSVSGLGSGNTIY
>TRBV5-6|TRBJ2-5|NA
ASSLASGETQY
>TRBV29-1|TRBJ1-6|NA
SVMKDFNSPLH
>TRBV10-3|TRBJ2-3|NA
AISETSGRDTQY
>TRBV20-1|TRBJ2-1|NA
SAILAVEQF
>TRBV2|TRBJ2-1|NA
ASSVLDMGLAGGNEQF
>TRBV9|TRBJ2-1|NA
ASSVLSGMSYNEQF
>TRBV27|TRBJ2-7|NA
ASSQRPGLGYEQY
>TRBV6-5|TRBJ2-4|NA
ASSYSGTAQNIQY
>TRBV7-9|TRBJ2-3|NA
ASSLLAGRTDTQY
>TRBV6-6|TRBJ2-1|NA
ASSYGVSIVGDEQF
>TRBV7-8|TRBJ1-3|NA
ASSSLQGPGNTIY
>TRBV19|TRBJ2-2|NA
ASSMSVALGRTGELF
>TRBV11-2|TRBJ2-7|NA
ASSTGFLEQY
>TRBV28|TRBJ1-1|few
ASARDRTEAF
>TRBV6-4|TRBJ2-1|NA
ASSMNRFGDEQF
>TRBV5-6|TRBJ2-7|NA
ASSLRWTGTYEQY